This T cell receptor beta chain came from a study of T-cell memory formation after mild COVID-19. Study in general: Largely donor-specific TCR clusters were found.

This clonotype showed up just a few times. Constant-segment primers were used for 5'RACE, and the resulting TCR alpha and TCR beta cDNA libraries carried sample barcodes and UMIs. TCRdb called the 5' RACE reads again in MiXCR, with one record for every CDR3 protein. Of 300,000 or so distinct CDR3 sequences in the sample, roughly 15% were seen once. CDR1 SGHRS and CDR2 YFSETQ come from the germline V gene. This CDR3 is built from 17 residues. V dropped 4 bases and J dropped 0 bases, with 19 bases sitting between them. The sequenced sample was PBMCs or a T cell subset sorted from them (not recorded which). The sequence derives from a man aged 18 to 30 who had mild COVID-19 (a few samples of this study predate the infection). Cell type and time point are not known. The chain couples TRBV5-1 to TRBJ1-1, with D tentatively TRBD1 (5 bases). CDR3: CASSRWGGHGMNTEAFF. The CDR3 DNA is TGCGCCAGCAGCAGATGGGGGGGTCATGGAATGAACACTGAAGCTTTCTTT.